A few counts support the clone carrying this T cell receptor beta chain. Its antigen is as yet unknown. Every donor contributed around 10 milliliters of peripheral blood by blood draw. Primers used in a second PCR of about 7 to 11 cycles were a sample-barcoded 5' primer and a J-beta primer mix. MiXCR was run by TCRdb on the 5' RACE reads, yielding one entry per CDR3 protein. The sample carries 600,000 to 850,000 distinct CDR3 sequences, roughly 47% recorded once. Germline V gene sequence: CDR1 DFQATT, CDR2 SNEGSKA (reference sequence). The CDR3 is 14 amino acids. The data were taken from a study of blood T cells in healthy people across ages. Broader study findings: It was the long-lived donors that had more naive CD4+ cells and higher diversity than aged donors.

The sample was blood. The chain carries TRBV20-1 and TRBJ2-4, with D perhaps being TRBD1 or TRBD2 (5 bases each). The tail of the sequence fits TRBJ2-7 better, so the J call may be wrong. The TCR originated in a woman aged 55-69 years in good health. CDR3 nucleotide sequence: TGCAGTGCCTTGGCCCGGGACGGATCCTACGAGCAGTACTTC. Amino acid sequence: CSALARDGSYEQYF.